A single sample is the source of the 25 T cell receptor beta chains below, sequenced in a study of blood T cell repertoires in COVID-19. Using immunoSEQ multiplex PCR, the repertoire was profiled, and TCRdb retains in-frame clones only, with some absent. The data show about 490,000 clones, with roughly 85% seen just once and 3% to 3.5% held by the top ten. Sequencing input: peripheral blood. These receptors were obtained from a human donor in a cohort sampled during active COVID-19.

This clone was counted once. The CDR3, as DNA: TGTGCCAGCAGCGTATTCCCAGGGGACTATGGCTACACCTTC. Protein sequence: CASSVFPGDYGYTF. The rearrangement uses TRBV9 and TRBJ1-2, with D possibly TRBD1 on 6 matching bases. Germline CDR1 and CDR2: SGDLS and YYNGEE. This CDR3 contains 14 residues. Trimming left V 1 base short and J 3 bases short, with 10 bases between.

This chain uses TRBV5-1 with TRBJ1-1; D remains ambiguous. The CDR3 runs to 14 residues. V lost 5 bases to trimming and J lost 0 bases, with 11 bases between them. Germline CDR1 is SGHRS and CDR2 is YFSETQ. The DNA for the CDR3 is TGCGCCAGCAGAGAGGGTCTGGTGAACACTGAAGCTTTCTTT. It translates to CASREGLVNTEAFF.

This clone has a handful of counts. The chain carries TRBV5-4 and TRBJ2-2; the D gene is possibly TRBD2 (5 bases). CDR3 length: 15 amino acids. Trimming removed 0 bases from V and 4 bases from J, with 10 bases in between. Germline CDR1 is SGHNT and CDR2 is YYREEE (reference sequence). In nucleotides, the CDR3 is TGTGCCAGCAGCTTGGTAGCGACCCGCACCGGGGAGCTGTTTTTT. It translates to CASSLVATRTGELFF.

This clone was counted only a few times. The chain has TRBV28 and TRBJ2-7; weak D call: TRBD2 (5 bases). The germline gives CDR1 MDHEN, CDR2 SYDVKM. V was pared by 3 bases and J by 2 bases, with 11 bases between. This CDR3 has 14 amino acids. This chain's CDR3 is CASSFPGIAYEQYF. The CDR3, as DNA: TGTGCCAGCAGTTTCCCGGGGATAGCCTACGAGCAGTACTTC.

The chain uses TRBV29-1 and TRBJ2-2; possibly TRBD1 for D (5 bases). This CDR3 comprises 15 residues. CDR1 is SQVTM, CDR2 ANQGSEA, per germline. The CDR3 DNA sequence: TGCACTAGAGATGTGGCAGGGATGAACACCGGGGAGCTGTTTTTT. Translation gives CTRDVAGMNTGELFF.

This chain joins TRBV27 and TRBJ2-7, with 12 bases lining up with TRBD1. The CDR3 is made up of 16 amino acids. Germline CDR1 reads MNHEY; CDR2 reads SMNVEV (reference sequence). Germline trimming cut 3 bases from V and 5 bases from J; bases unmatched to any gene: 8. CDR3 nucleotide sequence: TGTGCCAGCAGTTTCCTTCCGGGACAGGGGGCCAACGAGCAGTACTTC. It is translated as CASSFLPGQGANEQYF.

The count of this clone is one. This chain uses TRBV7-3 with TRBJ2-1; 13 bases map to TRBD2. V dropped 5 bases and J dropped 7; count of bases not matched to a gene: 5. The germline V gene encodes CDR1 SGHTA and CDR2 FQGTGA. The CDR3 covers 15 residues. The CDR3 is CASSGTSGRGNEQFF. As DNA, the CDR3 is TGTGCCAGCAGCGGTACTAGCGGGAGGGGGAATGAGCAGTTCTTC.

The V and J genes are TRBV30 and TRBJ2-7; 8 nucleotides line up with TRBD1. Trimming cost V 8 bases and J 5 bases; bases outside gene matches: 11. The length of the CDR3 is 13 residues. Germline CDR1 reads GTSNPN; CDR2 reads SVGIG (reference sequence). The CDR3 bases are TGTGCCCGGACGGTCCAGGGGGCACACGAGCAGTACTTC. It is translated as CARTVQGAHEQYF.

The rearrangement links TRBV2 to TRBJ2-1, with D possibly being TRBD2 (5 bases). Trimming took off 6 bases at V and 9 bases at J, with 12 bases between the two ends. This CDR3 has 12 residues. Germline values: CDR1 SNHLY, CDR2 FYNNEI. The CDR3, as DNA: TGTGCCAGCAGGATCCCGAGGGCTGAGCAGTTCTTC. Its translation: CASRIPRAEQFF.

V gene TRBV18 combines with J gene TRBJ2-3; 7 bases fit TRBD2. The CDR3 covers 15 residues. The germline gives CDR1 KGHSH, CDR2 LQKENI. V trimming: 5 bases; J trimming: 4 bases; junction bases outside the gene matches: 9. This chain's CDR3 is CASSGSLAESDTQYF. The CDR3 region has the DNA TGTGCCAGCTCAGGGAGTCTAGCGGAGTCAGATACGCAGTATTTT.

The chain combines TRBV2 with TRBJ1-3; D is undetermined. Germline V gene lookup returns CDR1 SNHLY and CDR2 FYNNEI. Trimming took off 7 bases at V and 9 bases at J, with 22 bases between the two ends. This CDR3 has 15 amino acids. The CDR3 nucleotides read TGTGCCAGCAAGACCGAGCTAGCAATGGGCGGCACCATATATTTT. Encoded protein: CASKTELAMGGTIYF. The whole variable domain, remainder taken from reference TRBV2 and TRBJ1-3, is EPEVTQTPSHQVTQMGQEVILRCVPISNHLYFYWYRQILGQKVEFLVSFYNNEISEKSEIFDDQFSVERPDGSNFTLKIRSTKLEDSAMYFCASKTELAMGGTIYFGEGSWLTVV.

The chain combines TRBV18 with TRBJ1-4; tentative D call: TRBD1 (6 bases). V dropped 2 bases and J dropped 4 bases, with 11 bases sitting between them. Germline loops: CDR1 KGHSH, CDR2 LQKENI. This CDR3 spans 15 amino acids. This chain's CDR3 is CASSPSGVLNEKLFF. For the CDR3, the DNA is TGTGCCAGCTCACCATCAGGGGTCCTTAATGAAAAACTGTTTTTT. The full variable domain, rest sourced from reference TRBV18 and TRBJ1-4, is NAGVMQNPRHLVRRRGQEARLRCSPMKGHSHVYWYRQLPEEGLKFMVYLQKENIIDESGMPKERFSAEFPKEGPSILRIQQVVRGDSAAYFCASSPSGVLNEKLFFGSGTQLSVL.

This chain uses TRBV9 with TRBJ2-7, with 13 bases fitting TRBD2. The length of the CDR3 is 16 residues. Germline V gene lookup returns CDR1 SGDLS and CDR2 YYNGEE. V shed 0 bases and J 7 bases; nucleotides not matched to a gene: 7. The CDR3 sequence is CASSVGGTSGVREQYF. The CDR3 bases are TGTGCCAGCAGCGTAGGGGGGACTAGCGGGGTGAGGGAGCAGTACTTC.

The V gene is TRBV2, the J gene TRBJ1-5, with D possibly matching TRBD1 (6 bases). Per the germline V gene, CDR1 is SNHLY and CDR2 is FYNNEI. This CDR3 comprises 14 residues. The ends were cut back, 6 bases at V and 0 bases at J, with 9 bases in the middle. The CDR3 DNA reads TGTGCCAGCAGGGGGGCCTCTAGCAATCAGCCCCAGCATTTT. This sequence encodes CASRGASSNQPQHF.

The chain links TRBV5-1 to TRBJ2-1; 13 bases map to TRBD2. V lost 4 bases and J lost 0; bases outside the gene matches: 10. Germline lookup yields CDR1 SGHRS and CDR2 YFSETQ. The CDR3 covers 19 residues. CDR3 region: CASSPRLAGGPSSYNEQFF. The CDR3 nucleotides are TGCGCCAGCAGCCCAAGACTAGCGGGAGGCCCCAGCTCCTACAATGAGCAGTTCTTC.

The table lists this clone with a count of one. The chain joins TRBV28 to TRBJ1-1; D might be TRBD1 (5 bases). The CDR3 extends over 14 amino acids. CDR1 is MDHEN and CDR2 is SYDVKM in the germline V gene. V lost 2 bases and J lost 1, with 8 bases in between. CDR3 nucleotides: TGTGCCAGCAGTTTAACCCAGGGGAACACTGAAGCTTTCTTT. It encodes CASSLTQGNTEAFF. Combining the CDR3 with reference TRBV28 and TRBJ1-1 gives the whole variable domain DVKVTQSSRYLVKRTGEKVFLECVQDMDHENMFWYRQDPGLGLRLIYFSYDVKMKEKGDIPEGYSVSREKKERFSLILESASTNQTSMYLCASSLTQGNTEAFFGQGTRLTVV.

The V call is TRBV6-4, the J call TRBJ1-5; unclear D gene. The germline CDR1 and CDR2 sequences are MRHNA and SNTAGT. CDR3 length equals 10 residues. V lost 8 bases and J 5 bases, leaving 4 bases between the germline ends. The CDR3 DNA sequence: TGTGCCAGCGGCTATCAGCCCCAGCATTTT. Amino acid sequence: CASGYQPQHF.

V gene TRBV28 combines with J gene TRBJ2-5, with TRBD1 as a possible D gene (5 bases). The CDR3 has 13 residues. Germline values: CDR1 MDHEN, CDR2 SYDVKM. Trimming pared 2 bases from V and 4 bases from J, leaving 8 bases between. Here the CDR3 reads CASSLLGRETQYF. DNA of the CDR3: TGTGCCAGCAGTTTACTGGGGCGAGAGACCCAGTACTTC.

The CDR3 sequence: CASEQGSLADTQYF. CDR3 DNA sequence: TGTGCCAGCGAACAGGGTAGTCTCGCAGATACGCAGTATTTT. The rearrangement joins TRBV9 to TRBJ2-3; tentatively, D is TRBD1 (6 bases). The CDR3 contains 14 residues. Deletions cut 7 bases from V and 4 bases from J, with 16 bases between. In germline, CDR1 is SGDLS, CDR2 YYNGEE.

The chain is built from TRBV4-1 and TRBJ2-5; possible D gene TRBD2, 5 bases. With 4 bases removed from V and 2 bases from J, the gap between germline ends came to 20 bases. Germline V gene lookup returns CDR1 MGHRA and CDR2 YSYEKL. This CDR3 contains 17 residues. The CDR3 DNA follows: TGCGCCAGCAGCCCTTTGGGAGCGGATAGCCCTCAAGAGACCCAGTACTTC. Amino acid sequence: CASSPLGADSPQETQYF.

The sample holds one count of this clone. CDR3 loop: CAISESGVRSDQPQHF. The DNA of the CDR3 is TGTGCCATCAGTGAGTCGGGAGTAAGGTCGGATCAGCCCCAGCATTTT. V is TRBV10-3 and J is TRBJ1-5; D remains unclear. The CDR3 extends over 16 amino acids. With 0 bases removed from V and 5 bases from J, the gap between germline ends came to 14 bases. Germline CDR1 reads ENHRY; CDR2 reads SYGVKD.

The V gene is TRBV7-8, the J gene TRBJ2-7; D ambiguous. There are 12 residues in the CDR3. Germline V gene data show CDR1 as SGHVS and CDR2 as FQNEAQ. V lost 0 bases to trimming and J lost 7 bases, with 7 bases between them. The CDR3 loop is CASSLASREQYF. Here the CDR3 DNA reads TGTGCCAGCAGCTTAGCATCACGGGAGCAGTACTTC.

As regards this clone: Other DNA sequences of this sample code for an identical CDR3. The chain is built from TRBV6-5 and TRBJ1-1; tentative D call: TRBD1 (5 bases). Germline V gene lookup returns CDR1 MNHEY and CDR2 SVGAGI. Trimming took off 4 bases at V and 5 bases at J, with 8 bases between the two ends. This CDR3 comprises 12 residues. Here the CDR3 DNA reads TGTGCCAGCAGTTTCGGGGGGACTGAAGCTTTCTTT. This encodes CASSFGGTEAFF.

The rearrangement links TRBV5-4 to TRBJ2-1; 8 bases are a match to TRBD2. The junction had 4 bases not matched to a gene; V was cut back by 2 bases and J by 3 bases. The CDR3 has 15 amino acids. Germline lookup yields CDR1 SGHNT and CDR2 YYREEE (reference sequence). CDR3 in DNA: TGTGCCAGCAGCTTCAGTAGCGGGAACTACAATGAGCAGTTCTTC. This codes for CASSFSSGNYNEQFF. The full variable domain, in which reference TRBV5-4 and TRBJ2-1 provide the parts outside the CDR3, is ETGVTQSPTHLIKTRGQQVTLRCSSQSGHNTVSWYQQALGQGPQFIFQYYREEENGRGNFPPRFSGLQFPNYSSELNVNALELDDSALYLCASSFSSGNYNEQFFGPGTRLTVL.

CDR3: CASRLDLGSGNTIYF. DNA of the CDR3: TGTGCCAGCAGGCTAGACCTTGGATCAGGAAACACCATATATTTT. The gene calls are TRBV27 and TRBJ1-3, with D unresolved. CDR1 and CDR2 (germline): MNHEY, SMNVEV (reference sequence). The V and J ends lost 6 bases and 4 bases respectively, with 16 bases between them. The CDR3 runs to 15 residues.